The rows below give T cell receptor beta chains drawn from one sample of a study of identical twins. TCRdb re-derived calls from the 5' RACE reads in MiXCR, one entry per CDR3 protein. The table lists approximately 530,000 distinct CDR3 sequences, around 22% of them singletons. The same specimen was also included in a second study, on yellow fever vaccine responses in identical twins.

The sequenced sample was CD4+ T cells sorted from blood. These receptors all come from a woman in her late teens or twenties in good health. The CDR3 runs from the conserved cysteine through the conserved F or W. A D gene is named only where the DNA matches it firmly. Clone size is stated in some rows and not others, as once, few, many or a class when expanded.

TRBV7-9	few	TRBJ2-1	NA	TGTGCCAGCAGCCATCAAGGGTCTCGCTACAATGAGCAGTTCTTC	CASSHQGSRYNEQFF
TRBV12-3/TRBV12-4	few	TRBJ2-3	TRBD2	TGTGCCAGCAGTTTAGGGCTAGCGGGATTCACAGATACGCAGTATTTT	CASSLGLAGFTDTQYF
TRBV5-1	NA	TRBJ2-3	TRBD1	TGCGCCAGCAGGGAGGGACAGGCCTTCACAGATACGCAGTATTTT	CASREGQAFTDTQYF
TRBV12-3/TRBV12-4	NA	TRBJ2-7	NA	TGTGCCAGCAGTTTAATAGGCCCTAGCTCCTACGAGCAGTACTTC	CASSLIGPSSYEQYF
TRBV7-9	NA	TRBJ1-5	NA	TGTGCCAGCAGCCCCGCCGGACTGACCCGAAATCAGCCCCAGCATTTT	CASSPAGLTRNQPQHF
TRBV2	few	TRBJ1-1	NA	TGTGCCAGCACGCAAGAAAAGAACACTGAAGCTTTCTTT	CASTQEKNTEAFF
TRBV24-1	NA	TRBJ2-2	TRBD2	TGTGCCACCAGTGATTTGAGCGGGAGAGGGGTCACCGGGGAGCTGTTTTTT	CATSDLSGRGVTGELFF
TRBV29-1	few	TRBJ2-1	TRBD1	TGCAGCGTTGAAAGGCAGGGGGCGTACAATGAGCAGTTCTTC	CSVERQGAYNEQFF
TRBV3-1	NA	TRBJ1-2	TRBD1	TGTGCCAGCAGCGCAGGACAGGGCCGAAACTATGGCTACACCTTC	CASSAGQGRNYGYTF
TRBV29-1	NA	TRBJ2-1	TRBD2	TGCAGCGTCGGACTAGCGGGGATCTACAATGAGCAGTTCTTC	CSVGLAGIYNEQFF
TRBV20-1	few	TRBJ2-5	NA	TGCAGTGCTTCGGGAGACGAAGAGACCCAGTACTTC	CSASGDEETQYF
TRBV18	NA	TRBJ1-4	NA	TGTGCCAGCTCACGACGGGATTCGGGGGGTGAAAAACTGTTTTTT	CASSRRDSGGEKLFF
TRBV10-3	few	TRBJ2-1	NA	TGTGCCATCAGTGCGTACAGGGATGAGGATGAGCAGTTCTTC	CAISAYRDEDEQFF
TRBV28	NA	TRBJ2-7	TRBD2	TGTGCCAGCAGTTTTCCGGCGGGGGGTTCCTACGAGCAGTACTTC	CASSFPAGGSYEQYF
TRBV5-1	NA	TRBJ2-3	TRBD1	TGCGCCAGCAGCTTGGCGGGACAGGGAGGGCAAGATACGCAGTATTTT	CASSLAGQGGQDTQYF
TRBV12-3/TRBV12-4	NA	TRBJ2-7	TRBD2	TGTGCCAGCAGTTTAGGCCGGCTAGCGGGAACCTACGAGCAGTACTTC	CASSLGRLAGTYEQYF
TRBV7-9	many	TRBJ1-4	NA	TGTGCCAGCAGCTTAGGTACAGGTGAAAAACTGTTTTTT	CASSLGTGEKLFF
TRBV28	few	TRBJ2-1	TRBD2	TGTGCCAGCAGTTCGAGCTGGCGGGAGGTATACAATGAGCAGTTCTTC	CASSSSWREVYNEQFF
TRBV20-1	NA	TRBJ2-6	TRBD1	TGCAGTGCATCACCGGGACAGGGGGCGAAAGTTGGGGCCAACGTCCTGACTTTC	CSASPGQGAKVGANVLTF
TRBV20-1	NA	TRBJ2-1	TRBD2	TGCAGTGCTAGACCAGCGGGGGGGTCGTTCAATGAGCAGTTCTTC	CSARPAGGSFNEQFF
TRBV12-3/TRBV12-4	few	TRBJ1-2	NA	TGTGCCAGCAGTTTACGGCATGGGGTTGATGGCTACACCTTC	CASSLRHGVDGYTF
TRBV18	few	TRBJ1-1	NA	TGTGCCAGCTCACCACCGGGGGGGAACACTGAAGCTTTCTTT	CASSPPGGNTEAFF
TRBV20-1	few	TRBJ2-1	TRBD2	TGCAGTGCTAGGGAAGGGACTAGCGGAGACAATGAGCAGTTCTTC	CSAREGTSGDNEQFF
TRBV20-1	many	TRBJ2-1	TRBD2	TGCAGTGCCCGACTAGCGGGGCCCTACAATGAGCAGTTCTTC	CSARLAGPYNEQFF
TRBV5-1	few	TRBJ1-4	NA	TGCGCCAGCAGCTTGGAGGGCGCGTCGACTAATGAAAAACTGTTTTTT	CASSLEGASTNEKLFF
TRBV2	many	TRBJ2-1	TRBD2	TGTGCCAGCAGTGGTTCTGGCGGGGGGTCCTATAAGGAGCAGTTCTTC	CASSGSGGGSYKEQFF
TRBV5-1	NA	TRBJ2-5	NA	TGCGCCAGCAGCTATCGCGGAGAGTCGGAGACCCAGTACTTC	CASSYRGESETQYF
TRBV6-1	NA	TRBJ2-3	NA	TGTGCCAGCACTGCTAGGGGGAGCACAGATACGCAGTATTTT	CASTARGSTDTQYF
TRBV24-1	NA	TRBJ2-3	NA	TGTGCCACCAGTGATCCAGGACGGAGACCAGATACGCAGTATTTT	CATSDPGRRPDTQYF
TRBV12-3/TRBV12-4	few	TRBJ1-3	NA	TGTGCCAGCAGTGACGGACAGCTAACCTTTGGAAACACCATATATTTT	CASSDGQLTFGNTIYF
TRBV12-3/TRBV12-4	many	TRBJ2-7	NA	TGTGCCAGCAGTTTTGGGGCAGGGGAGCAGTACTTC	CASSFGAGEQYF
TRBV20-1	NA	TRBJ2-3	TRBD1	TGCAGTGCTCATTCCTCCAGGGGGTTCACAGATACGCAGTATTTT	CSAHSSRGFTDTQYF
TRBV5-1	NA	TRBJ2-1	TRBD1	TGCGCCAGCAGCTCATCCGGGACAGATTTGTACAATGAGCAGTTCTTC	CASSSSGTDLYNEQFF
TRBV12-3/TRBV12-4	NA	TRBJ2-3	NA	TGTGCCAGCAGTCAAACTCTGGCCGCAGATACGCAGTATTTT	CASSQTLAADTQYF
TRBV9	NA	TRBJ1-2	TRBD1	TGTGCCAGTACAACACAGGGGGCAGGCGGCTACACCTTC	CASTTQGAGGYTF
TRBV12-3/TRBV12-4	few	TRBJ2-1	NA	TGTGCCAGCAGGGGGGGTGGGAGTTTGGCCTACAATGAGCAGTTCTTC	CASRGGGSLAYNEQFF